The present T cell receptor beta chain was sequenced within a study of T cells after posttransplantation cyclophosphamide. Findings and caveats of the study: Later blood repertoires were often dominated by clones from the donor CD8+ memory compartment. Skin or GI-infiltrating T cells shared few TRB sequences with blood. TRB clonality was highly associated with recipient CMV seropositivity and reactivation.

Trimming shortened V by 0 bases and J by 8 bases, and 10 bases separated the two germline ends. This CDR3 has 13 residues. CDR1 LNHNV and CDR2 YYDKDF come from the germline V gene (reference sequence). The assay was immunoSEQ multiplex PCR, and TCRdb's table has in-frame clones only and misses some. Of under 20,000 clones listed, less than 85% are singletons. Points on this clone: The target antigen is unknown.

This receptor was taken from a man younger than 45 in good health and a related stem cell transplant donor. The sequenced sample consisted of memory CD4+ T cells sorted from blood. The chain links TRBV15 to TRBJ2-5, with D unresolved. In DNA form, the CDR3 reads TGTGCCACCAGCAGAGAGGGCGTAGACACCCAGTACTTC. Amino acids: CATSREGVDTQYF.